This entry describes one TCR beta chain. Its antigen remains unidentified. Germline V gene sequence: CDR1 SEHNR, CDR2 FQNEAQ (reference sequence). V lost 2 bases to trimming and J lost 3 bases, with 5 bases between them. The CDR3 is 12 amino acids. The source of the sample is a study of cytomegalovirus exposure and HLA in healthy donors. Both 60 Vbeta primers and 13 Jbeta primers went into the PCR. Using immunoSEQ multiplex PCR, the repertoire was profiled, and TCRdb retains in-frame clones only, with some absent. This table has some 130,000 clones, 80% appearing once. Findings of the study overall: A previous analysis found most TCR beta V segments productive roughly 87% or roughly 30% of the time. Among TCR beta chains of equal frequency, HLA-associated ones were more clonally expanded in a later analysis. Most TCR sequences proved rare, with some public TCRs found in many donors. Later analysis demonstrated an association between a missense DCLRE1C variant and TCR beta V- and J-gene trimming.

The source of this sequence is a man aged 35-49 years in good health and CMV-seronegative. The chain has TRBV7-9 and TRBJ2-7; no clear D gene. The sample was PBMCs. The CDR3 sequence is CASSLSIYEQYF. CDR3 DNA: TGTGCCAGCAGCTTATCCATCTACGAGCAGTACTTC.